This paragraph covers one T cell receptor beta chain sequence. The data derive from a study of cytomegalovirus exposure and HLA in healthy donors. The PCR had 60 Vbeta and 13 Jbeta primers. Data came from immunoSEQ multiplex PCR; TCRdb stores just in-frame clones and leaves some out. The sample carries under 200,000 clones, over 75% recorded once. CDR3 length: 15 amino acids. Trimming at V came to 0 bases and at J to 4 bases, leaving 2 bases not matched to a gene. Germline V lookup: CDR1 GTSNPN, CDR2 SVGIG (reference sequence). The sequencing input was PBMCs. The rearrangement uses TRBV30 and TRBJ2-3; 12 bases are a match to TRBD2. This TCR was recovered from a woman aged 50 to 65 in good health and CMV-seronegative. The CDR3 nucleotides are TGTGCCTGGAGTGTCCTAGCGGGAGGGTCAGATACGCAGTATTTT. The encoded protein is CAWSVLAGGSDTQYF. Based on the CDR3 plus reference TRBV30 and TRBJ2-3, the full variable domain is SQTIHQWPATLVQPVGSPLSLECTVEGTSNPNLYWYRQAAGRGLQLLFYSVGIGQISSEVPQNLSASRPQDRQFILSSKKLLLSDSGFYLCAWSVLAGGSDTQYFGPGTRLTVL.